This TCR beta chain was recorded in a study of CD8 T cells in ankylosing spondylitis. TCRdb reanalysed the 5' RACE reads using MiXCR and keeps one entry per CDR3 protein. This table holds approximately 540,000 distinct CDR3 sequences, about 12% found once. The sample holds one count of this clonotype. Its antigen is not known. Study results and limitations: A motif of roughly 8 highly homologous TCR beta variants was seen as apparently characteristic of ankylosing spondylitis blood. As reported, disease-linked clones showed significant enrichment in matched ankylosing spondylitis synovial fluid.

Source material: blood, either unsorted or a sorted T cell fraction (not recorded which). This TCR came from a male donor with ankylosing spondylitis.

CDR3 region: CATPAPFLGLARGIQYF. DNA for the CDR3: TGTGCCACTCCTGCCCCATTTTTAGGACTAGCCAGGGGCATTCAGTACTTC. The chain links TRBV2 to TRBJ2-4; 8 nucleotides align to TRBD2. Germline values: CDR1 SNHLY, CDR2 FYNNEI. With 10 bases clipped from V and 9 bases from J, the junction kept 23 bases outside the gene matches. The CDR3 extends over 17 amino acids.